This T cell receptor (beta chain) was sequenced in a study of response to subunit inactivated influenza vaccine. Study-level findings and limits: Authors suggested few new T cells are recruited by each seasonal influenza vaccination.

TCRdb independently ran MiXCR on the RT-PCR reads; one entry per CDR3 protein. This sample carries 450,000 to 700,000 distinct CDR3 sequences, less than 15% of them seen once, and the ten largest clones take roughly 11%. To note about this clonotype: Its target is not known.

Trimming pared 1 base from V and 3 bases from J, leaving 8 bases between. Germline CDR1 is SGHRS and CDR2 is YFSETQ. CDR3 size: 15 residues. The source material was PBMCs from blood, sampled approximately 13 days after vaccination. The sequence was collected from a man over 45 who received an inactivated influenza vaccine. The chain carries TRBV5-1 and TRBJ2-6, with no clear D. CDR3 DNA: TGCGCCAGCAGCTTGATGGAGAGTGGGGCCAACGTCCTGACTTTC. It encodes CASSLMESGANVLTF.